The entry below gives a single T cell receptor (beta chain) sequence along with its context. This record belongs to a study of blood T cell repertoires in COVID-19. The germline V gene has CDR1 SEHNR and CDR2 FQNEAQ (reference sequence). The V end was cut by 1 base, the J end by 5 bases, with 17 bases between. This CDR3 region has 16 residues. Data came from immunoSEQ multiplex PCR; TCRdb stores just in-frame clones and leaves some out. Of more than 100,000 clones in the sample, roughly 90% are singletons; the top ten hold around 3.7%. The material sequenced was peripheral blood. V and J are TRBV7-9 and TRBJ1-2, with D unresolved. The clonotype originates from a woman in her sixties with acute or convalescent COVID-19. This CDR3 reads CASSLELGPRAYGYTF. The CDR3 DNA follows: TGTGCCAGCAGCTTAGAGTTGGGCCCGAGAGCTTATGGCTACACCTTC. Full variable domain (remainder filled in from reference TRBV7-9 and TRBJ1-2): DTGVSQNPRHKITKRGQNVTFRCDPISEHNRLYWYRQTLGQGPEFLTYFQNEAQLEKSRLLSDRFSAERPKGSFSTLEIQRTEQGDSAMYLCASSLELGPRAYGYTFGSGTRLTVV.